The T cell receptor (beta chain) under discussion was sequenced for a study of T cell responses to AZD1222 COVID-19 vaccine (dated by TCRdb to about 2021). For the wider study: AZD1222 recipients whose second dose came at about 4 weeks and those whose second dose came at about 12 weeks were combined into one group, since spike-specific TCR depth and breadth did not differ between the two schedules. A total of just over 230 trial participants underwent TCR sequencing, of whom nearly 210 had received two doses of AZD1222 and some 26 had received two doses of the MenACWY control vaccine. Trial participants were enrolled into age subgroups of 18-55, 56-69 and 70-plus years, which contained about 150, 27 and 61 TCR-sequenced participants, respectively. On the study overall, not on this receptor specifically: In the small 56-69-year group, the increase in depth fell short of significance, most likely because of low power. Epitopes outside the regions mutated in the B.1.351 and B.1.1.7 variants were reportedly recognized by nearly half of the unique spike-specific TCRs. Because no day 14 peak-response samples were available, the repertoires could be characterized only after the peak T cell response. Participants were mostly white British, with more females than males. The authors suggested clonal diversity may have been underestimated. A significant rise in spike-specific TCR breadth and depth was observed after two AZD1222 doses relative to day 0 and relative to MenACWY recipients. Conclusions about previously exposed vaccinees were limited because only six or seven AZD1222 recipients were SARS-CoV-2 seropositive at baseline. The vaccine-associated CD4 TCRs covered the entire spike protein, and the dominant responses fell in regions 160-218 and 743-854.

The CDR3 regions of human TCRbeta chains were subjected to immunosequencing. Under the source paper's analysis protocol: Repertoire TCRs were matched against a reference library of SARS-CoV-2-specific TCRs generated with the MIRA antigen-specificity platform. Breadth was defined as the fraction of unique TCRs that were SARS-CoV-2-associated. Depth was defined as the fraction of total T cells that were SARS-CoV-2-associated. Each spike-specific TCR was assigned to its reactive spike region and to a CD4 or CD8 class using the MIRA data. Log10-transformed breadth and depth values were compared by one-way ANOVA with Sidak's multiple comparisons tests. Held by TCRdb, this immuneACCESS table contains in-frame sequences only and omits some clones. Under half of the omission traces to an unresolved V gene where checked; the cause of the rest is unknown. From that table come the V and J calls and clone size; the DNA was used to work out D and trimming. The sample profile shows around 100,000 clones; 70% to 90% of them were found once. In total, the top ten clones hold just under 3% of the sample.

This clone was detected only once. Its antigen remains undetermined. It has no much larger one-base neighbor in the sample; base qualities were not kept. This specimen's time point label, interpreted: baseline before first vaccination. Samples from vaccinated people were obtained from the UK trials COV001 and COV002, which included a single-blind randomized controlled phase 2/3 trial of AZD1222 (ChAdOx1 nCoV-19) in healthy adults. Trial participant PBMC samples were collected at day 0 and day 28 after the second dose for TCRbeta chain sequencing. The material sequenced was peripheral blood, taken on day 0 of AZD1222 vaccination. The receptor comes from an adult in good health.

The CDR3 protein: CASSLVTVGEQYF. The DNA sequence follows: TGTGCCAGCAGCTTAGTAACAGTCGGGGAGCAGTACTTC. This chain is built from TRBV7-3 and TRBJ2-7; no D gene call is confident. The CDR3 sequence holds 13 residues, the cysteine and phenylalanine included. Solely the CDR3 DNA is kept, with 39 bases framed from the first base. CDR1 is given as SGHTA and CDR2 as FQGTGA, both from the germline V gene. Trimming costs V 2 bases and J 7 bases, and their ends lie 12 bases apart.